This T cell receptor (beta chain) was recovered during a study of shared clonotypes between healthy human individuals. Study context: The donors, a couple of women and three men, were aged 18 to 49. CD4 naive and CD4 memory each took three plates per donor, while CD8 naive took two and CD8 memory one.

Study-level points and caveats: Some clonotypes were shared by all four sorted-subset donors, while others were not shared. The non-shared ones had lower generation probabilities than the shared ones. Roughly 4.7% was the fraction of naive CD4 clonotypes found shared across a handful of donors.

Produced via immunoSEQ multiplex PCR; TCRdb's table is partial and in-frame only. The data contain a few million clones, under 97% of them singletons. Remarks on this clone: Its antigen is not known.

After removal of 6 bases from V and 5 bases from J, the junction contained 9 bases not matched to a gene. The CDR3 sequence is 16 residues long. Germline CDR1 and CDR2: SGHVS and FQNEAQ. The sequence derives from a man between 18 and 29 years old in good health. The J gene is TRBJ1-6, the V gene TRBV7-8; 8 nucleotides align to TRBD1. The sequencing input was naive CD4+ T cells sorted from blood. The subset is: CD45RA+ positively selected. The CDR3 region has the DNA TGTGCCAGCAGTCGGACAGGGCTTTTGAATAATTCACCCCTCCACTTT. Protein sequence: CASSRTGLLNNSPLHF.